This passage covers 11 T cell receptor beta chains from one sample sequenced in a study of identical twins (dated by TCRdb to 2016 to 2018). Libraries were prepared through 5' RACE. The instrument given in TCRdb is Illumina HiSeq 2000. TCRdb reworked the public reads: Q25 trimming with fastp, MiXCR clone assembly, productive beta chains retained. Duplicate CDR3 protein sequences are folded into a single record with the most common DNA and genes. This sample has around 680,000 distinct CDR3 sequences in its table, and approximately 9% of those were observed once. The top ten constitute approximately 0.89% of the sample. These data also formed part of another study, on yellow fever vaccine responses in identical twins.

Sequencing was carried out using PBMCs. The receptors shown here come from a woman in her late teens or twenties in good health.

This clonotype was observed a few times. The V call is TRBV11-2, the J call TRBJ1-3; unclear D gene. There are 13 residues in the CDR3. From germline, CDR1 is SGHAT and CDR2 FQNNGV. V lost 6 bases and J 3 bases, leaving 9 bases between the germline ends. This CDR3 reads CASRDGLGNTIYF. The CDR3 DNA follows: TGTGCCAGCAGGGACGGGCTTGGAAACACCATATATTTT.

The chain employs TRBV14 and TRBJ2-5; 7 bases match TRBD1. With 2 bases clipped from V and 0 bases from J, the junction kept 6 bases outside the gene matches. CDR1 and CDR2 from the germline V gene are SGHDN and FVKESK. The CDR3 spans 16 residues. The CDR3 nucleotides read TGTGCCAGCAGCCAAACCGGGACAGCGTACCAAGAGACCCAGTACTTC. Its protein is CASSQTGTAYQETQYF.

This clonotype has just a few counts. This rearrangement joins TRBV9 to TRBJ2-3, with D possibly matching TRBD1 (5 bases). In germline, CDR1 is SGDLS, CDR2 YYNGEE. The V end was cut by 3 bases, the J end by 0 bases, with 11 bases between. The CDR3 runs 15 residues. The DNA of the CDR3 is TGTGCCAGCAGCGAAAGGGGTGGGAGCACAGATACGCAGTATTTT. This codes for CASSERGGSTDTQYF.

The sample holds many counts of this clonotype. The V and J genes are TRBV7-3 and TRBJ2-3; 11 nucleotides agree with TRBD2. Germline V gives CDR1 SGHTA, CDR2 FQGTGA. Germline trimming cut 4 bases from V and 4 bases from J; bases unmatched to any gene: 1. CDR3 length: 14 amino acids. CDR3 in amino acids: CASSSSGGPDTQYF. The DNA for the CDR3 is TGTGCCAGCAGCTCTAGCGGGGGGCCAGATACGCAGTATTTT.

This clonotype was found many times. The V and J genes are TRBV12-3 or TRBV12-4 and TRBJ2-7, with D perhaps TRBD2 (6 bases). Trimming cost V 2 bases and J 12 bases, with 14 bases left between them. The CDR3 has 12 amino acids. CDR3 nucleotides: TGTGCCAGCAGTTTAAAATGGGGGGATCTGTACTTC. Amino acids: CASSLKWGDLYF.

The chain combines TRBV20-1 with TRBJ1-6; 8 nucleotides line up with TRBD1. The V gene end was trimmed by 3 bases and the J gene end by 8 bases; junction bases not matched to a gene: 6. The CDR3 length is 14 residues. The V gene's germline CDR1 is DFQATT and CDR2 SNEGSKA (reference sequence). The CDR3 DNA sequence: TGCAGTGCTAGGGAGACAGGGGTTCATTCACCCCTCCACTTT. It translates to CSARETGVHSPLHF.

In this sample, this clonotype turned up many times. This chain joins TRBV7-2 and TRBJ2-1, with 10 bases matching TRBD2. The length of the CDR3 is 16 residues. V lost 5 bases and J lost 9; bases outside the gene matches: 13. Per the germline V gene, CDR1 is SGHTA and CDR2 is FQGNSA. CDR3 coding DNA: TGTGCCAGCAGCCCCGCCAGACTAGCGGGTGAGCTTGAGCAGTTCTTC. Protein product: CASSPARLAGELEQFF.

The chain links TRBV6-5 to TRBJ2-7; no clear D. This CDR3 is built from 12 residues. The V gene's germline CDR1 is MNHEY and CDR2 SVGAGI. Trimming removed 6 bases at V and 8 bases at J, with 14 bases between. The CDR3 here is CASSQRSGQQYF. CDR3 DNA sequence: TGTGCCAGCAGCCAAAGATCAGGACAGCAGTACTTC.

The chain joins TRBV19 to TRBJ2-1; tentatively, D is TRBD1 (6 bases). Trimming pared 2 bases from V and 8 bases from J, leaving 16 bases between. Looked up from germline, CDR1 is LNHDA and CDR2 is SQIVND (reference sequence). The CDR3 consists of 15 residues. The CDR3 region has the DNA TGTGCCAGTAGTATATTGGGGGCCGGCAGGGATGAGCAGTTCTTC. Amino acids: CASSILGAGRDEQFF.

This clonotype turned up a few times. This chain links TRBV4-3 with TRBJ2-1; possibly TRBD1 or TRBD2 for D (6 bases each). V was trimmed by 0 bases and J by 7 bases, leaving 16 bases between them. Germline CDR1 is LGHNA and CDR2 is YSLEER. CDR3 size: 16 residues. The CDR3 nucleotides read TGCGCCAGCAGCCAAGAAGTAGGGGGGTTTAGGAATGAGCAGTTCTTC. This gives the protein CASSQEVGGFRNEQFF.

The sample holds many counts of this clonotype. A read error may account for a junction end that differs from germline. The J gene is TRBJ2-1, the V gene TRBV5-1; tentatively, D is TRBD1 or TRBD2 (5 bases each). The CDR3 has 14 amino acids. Germline CDR1 SGHRS, CDR2 YFSETQ. As DNA, the CDR3 is TGCGCCAGCAGCTTGCGGGACGGATACAACGAGCAGTTCTTC. It codes for CASSLRDGYNEQFF.